This entry lists 27 T cell receptor beta chains sequenced from one sample in a study of T-cell reconstitution after alpha-beta-depleted transplantation in children. Unique molecular identifiers were used in preparing the TCRbeta library. TCRdb reprocessed the PCR reads with MiXCR, giving one entry per CDR3 protein. This sample carries around 670,000 distinct CDR3 sequences, around 13% of them seen once, and the ten largest clones take about 0.77%. The starting material was PBMCs, obtained before TCRalphabeta/CD19-depleted stem cell transplant. Every receptor here comes from a girl aged 2 to 9 with congenital amegakaryocytic thrombocytopenia, due to receive a stem cell transplant.

V gene TRBV25-1 combines with J gene TRBJ2-7; possible D gene TRBD1, 6 bases. The CDR3 covers 15 residues. CDR1 MGHDK and CDR2 SYGVNS come from the germline V gene. V lost 6 bases and J 4 bases, leaving 19 bases between the germline ends. Here the CDR3 DNA reads TGTGCCAGCAGCCGGGACAACGGTTGGGGATACGAGCAGTACTTC. Its protein is CASSRDNGWGYEQYF.

This clonotype was seen just once. A read error may explain this, as a much larger clone is one base away. The rearrangement uses TRBV5-1 and TRBJ2-2, with D possibly matching TRBD2 (6 bases). This CDR3 region has 16 residues. The V end lost 2 bases, the J end lost 6 bases, and 17 bases lay between the germline ends. Germline V gene data show CDR1 as SGHRS and CDR2 as YFSETQ. DNA of the CDR3: TGCGCCAGCAGCTTTCTAGCGCGAGGGCCGGCCGGGGAGCTGTTTTTT. Translation gives CASSFLARGPAGELFF.

This clonotype was found many times. V gene TRBV20-1 combines with J gene TRBJ1-5; D is perhaps TRBD1 (5 bases). Germline V lookup: CDR1 DFQATT, CDR2 SNEGSKA (reference sequence). V was cut by 3 bases and J by 9 bases, with 18 bases left in between. This CDR3 contains 14 residues. As DNA, the CDR3 is TGCAGTGCTAGGGAAGGGGCACCAATATCGCCCCAGCATTTT. It codes for CSAREGAPISPQHF.

There are many counts of this clonotype. The genes are TRBV20-1 and TRBJ2-1, with 7 nucleotides matching TRBD1. The CDR3 has 17 amino acids. With V trimmed by 0 bases and J by 0 bases, 8 bases remained unmatched. The germline V gene has CDR1 DFQATT and CDR2 SNEGSKA (reference sequence). The CDR3 region is CSARDLRQGDSYNEQFF. CDR3 bases: TGCAGTGCTAGAGATCTTCGGCAGGGGGACTCCTACAATGAGCAGTTCTTC.

This clonotype was observed at least ten times. The chain joins TRBV5-1 to TRBJ2-1, with TRBD2 matching 10 bases. CDR1 is SGHRS and CDR2 is YFSETQ in the germline V gene. V trimming: 6 bases; J trimming: 6 bases; junction bases outside the gene matches: 6. The CDR3 covers 14 residues. CDR3 DNA sequence: TGCGCCAGCACCCTAGCGGGAGTACGCAATGAGCAGTTCTTC. Translation: CASTLAGVRNEQFF. The full variable domain, rest sourced from reference TRBV5-1 and TRBJ2-1, is KAGVTQTPRYLIKTRGQQVTLSCSPISGHRSVSWYQQTPGQGLQFLFEYFSETQRNKGNFPGRFSGRQFSNSRSEMNVSTLELGDSALYLCASTLAGVRNEQFFGPGTRLTVL.

This clonotype was detected only a few times. The chain is built from TRBV4-1 and TRBJ1-4; D uncertain. The CDR3 sequence is 14 residues long. The ends were cut back, 0 bases at V and 6 bases at J, with 8 bases in the middle. Per germline, CDR1 MGHRA and CDR2 YSYEKL. The CDR3 region is CASSQDSEYEKLFF. CDR3 in DNA: TGCGCCAGCAGCCAAGATTCCGAGTATGAAAAACTGTTTTTT.

This clonotype was seen only a few times. The gene calls are TRBV10-3 and TRBJ2-1; D tentatively fits TRBD1 or TRBD2 (5 bases each). CDR1 and CDR2 (germline): ENHRY, SYGVKD. Between the trimmed V and J ends, which lost 3 bases and 7 bases, there was a span of 13 bases. CDR3 length equals 14 residues. This CDR3 reads CAISDGPGTNEQFF. The CDR3, as DNA: TGTGCCATCAGTGATGGTCCGGGGACGAATGAGCAGTTCTTC.

This clonotype was detected a few times. This rearrangement joins TRBV5-1 to TRBJ2-2; TRBD1 agrees at 8 bases. The V segment lost 2 bases and the J segment 1 base; nucleotides outside the gene matches: 4. Germline loops: CDR1 SGHRS, CDR2 YFSETQ. This CDR3 spans 16 amino acids. As DNA, the CDR3 is TGCGCCAGCAGCTTAGGGACAGGCCTGAACACCGGGGAGCTGTTTTTT. This encodes CASSLGTGLNTGELFF.

The chain recombines TRBV7-8 with TRBJ1-2; D uncertain. Per germline, CDR1 SGHVS and CDR2 FQNEAQ. The ends were cut back, 5 bases at V and 3 bases at J, with 10 bases in the middle. The CDR3 has 13 amino acids. This CDR3 reads CASSRGPDYGYTF. CDR3 DNA sequence: TGTGCCAGCAGCCGAGGACCGGACTATGGCTACACCTTC.

About this clonotype: Being one base from a much bigger clone, this may be a read error. The chain combines TRBV3-1 with TRBJ2-7; 7 bases map to TRBD1. The germline V gene has CDR1 LGHDT and CDR2 YNNKEL (reference sequence). Losses at the gene ends were 4 bases for V and 2 bases for J; bases not matched to a gene: 8. This CDR3 is built from 15 residues. CDR3 coding DNA: TGTGCCAGCAGCCCCCTGGGACAGATCACCTACGAGCAGTACTTC. Protein product: CASSPLGQITYEQYF.

The chain joins TRBV30 to TRBJ2-7, with D perhaps given as TRBD1 or TRBD2 (5 bases each). The V end lost 4 bases, the J end lost 6 bases, and 16 bases lay between the germline ends. Germline V gives CDR1 GTSNPN, CDR2 SVGIG (reference sequence). The CDR3 extends over 13 amino acids. DNA for the CDR3: TGTGCCTGGAACCGGGGACCCGATTCCGAGCAGTACTTC. It encodes CAWNRGPDSEQYF. The whole variable domain, filled in from reference TRBV30 and TRBJ2-7, reads SQTIHQWPATLVQPVGSPLSLECTVEGTSNPNLYWYRQAAGRGLQLLFYSVGIGQISSEVPQNLSASRPQDRQFILSSKKLLLSDSGFYLCAWNRGPDSEQYFGPGTRLTVT.

This clonotype was picked up a small number of times. The chain joins TRBV9 to TRBJ2-3; no firm D call. The germline CDR1 and CDR2 sequences are SGDLS and YYNGEE. This CDR3 is 16 amino acids long. The V gene lost 1 base and the J gene lost 0 bases, with 12 bases spanning the gap. The CDR3, as DNA: TGTGCCAGCAGCGTAAACCCCCTGGGGAGCACAGATACGCAGTATTTT. Protein: CASSVNPLGSTDTQYF.

This clonotype was found many times. This chain uses TRBV10-3 with TRBJ2-7; no clear D gene. Per germline, CDR1 ENHRY and CDR2 SYGVKD. CDR3 size: 12 residues. Trimming took 5 bases from V and 2 from J, leaving 7 bases between them. This chain's CDR3 is CAISSRAYEQYF. Written as DNA, the CDR3 is TGTGCCATCAGTTCCAGAGCCTACGAGCAGTACTTC.

V usage is TRBV11-3 and J usage is TRBJ2-2; 14 nucleotides match TRBD2. The V gene end was trimmed by 4 bases and the J gene end by 5 bases; junction bases not matched to a gene: 6. This CDR3 is built from 17 residues. Per germline, CDR1 SGHNT and CDR2 YENEEA. The CDR3 DNA reads as TGTGCCAGCAGCTGGGGACTAGCGGGAGTTAATACCGGGGAGCTGTTTTTT. This encodes CASSWGLAGVNTGELFF.

This clonotype was observed many times. The chain recombines TRBV6-1 with TRBJ2-2; 8 nucleotides align to TRBD2. The germline V gene has CDR1 MNHNS and CDR2 SASEGT. This CDR3 is 15 amino acids long. The J segment lost 6 bases and the V segment lost 5 bases, leaving 8 bases of the junction unmatched. The CDR3 coding sequence is TGTGCCAGCAGTCCTCGGGAGGGCATAGCCGGGGAGCTGTTTTTT. Translation gives CASSPREGIAGELFF.

Many counts were recorded for this clonotype. This chain connects TRBV20-1 to TRBJ1-3; D is ambiguous. The germline V and J ends were trimmed by 6 bases and 4 bases, with 13 bases remaining between them. CDR1 is DFQATT, CDR2 SNEGSKA, per germline (reference sequence). The CDR3 runs 13 residues. CDR3 protein: CSAADGSGNTIYF. The CDR3 DNA reads TGCAGTGCGGCGGACGGTTCCGGAAACACCATATATTTT.

This clonotype has ten or more counts. This CDR3 reads CASSAEPVFSSYNEQFF. The DNA of the CDR3 is TGTGCCAGCAGTGCCGAGCCAGTTTTTAGCTCCTACAATGAGCAGTTCTTC. The chain uses TRBV6-4 and TRBJ2-1; no definite D call. Germline V gives CDR1 MRHNA, CDR2 SNTAGT. This CDR3 comprises 17 residues. The V end lost 4 bases, the J end lost 0 bases, and 16 bases lay between the germline ends.

This clonotype was found many times. The rearrangement uses TRBV30 and TRBJ2-7, with TRBD2 identical over 13 bases. The J segment lost 4 bases and the V segment lost 0 bases, leaving 0 bases of the junction unmatched. The CDR3 extends over 14 amino acids. The germline gives CDR1 GTSNPN, CDR2 SVGIG (reference sequence). DNA of the CDR3: TGTGCCTGGAGTGTGACTAGCGGGAGGTACGAGCAGTACTTC. This gives the protein CAWSVTSGRYEQYF.

This clonotype was seen a few times. V is TRBV20-1 and J is TRBJ1-1, with 8 bases identical to TRBD1. The ends lost 3 bases at V and 4 bases at J; junction bases unmatched: 10. The germline gives CDR1 DFQATT, CDR2 SNEGSKA (reference sequence). The CDR3 is 15 residues long. Here the CDR3 reads CSASPQGALTTEAFF. The CDR3 DNA follows: TGCAGTGCTAGCCCGCAGGGGGCGCTGACCACTGAAGCTTTCTTT.

This clonotype appeared a few times. CDR3 nucleotide sequence: TGCGCCAGCAGCTTGTCCCGGCAGCCCATGAACACTGAAGCTTTCTTT. It codes for CASSLSRQPMNTEAFF. The V call is TRBV5-1, the J call TRBJ1-1, with D hard to call. The germline V gene has CDR1 SGHRS and CDR2 YFSETQ. The CDR3 sequence is 16 residues long. V gave up 1 base and J gave up 0 bases, with 13 bases separating them. Complete variable domain (other parts from reference TRBV5-1 and TRBJ1-1): KAGVTQTPRYLIKTRGQQVTLSCSPISGHRSVSWYQQTPGQGLQFLFEYFSETQRNKGNFPGRFSGRQFSNSRSEMNVSTLELGDSALYLCASSLSRQPMNTEAFFGQGTRLTVV.

CDR3 in amino acids: CASSRQGNYGYTF. The CDR3 coding sequence is TGTGCCAGCAGCCGACAGGGGAACTATGGCTACACCTTC. J is TRBJ1-2 and V is TRBV9, with 8 bases that match TRBD1. CDR3 size: 13 residues. The germline V gene has CDR1 SGDLS and CDR2 YYNGEE. The V gene end was trimmed by 4 bases and the J gene end by 2 bases; junction bases not matched to a gene: 1.

The chain couples TRBV30 to TRBJ2-3, with D uncertain. This CDR3 contains 11 residues. Germline V gene sequence: CDR1 GTSNPN, CDR2 SVGIG (reference sequence). V was cut by 3 bases and J by 3 bases, with 4 bases left in between. CDR3 sequence (DNA): TGTGCCTGGAGGATTACAGATACGCAGTATTTT. Translated: CAWRITDTQYF.

This clonotype was observed a handful of times. The chain couples TRBV11-1 to TRBJ2-2; 10 bases are a match to TRBD1. The CDR3 consists of 18 residues. From germline, CDR1 is SGHAT and CDR2 FQDESV (reference sequence). V lost 5 bases to trimming and J lost 3 bases; unmatched junction nucleotides: 12. In nucleotides, the CDR3 is TGTGCCAGCAGCATACTCCGGAAGGGACAGGGGCACACCGGGGAGCTGTTTTTT. This encodes CASSILRKGQGHTGELFF.

The gene calls are TRBV12-3 or TRBV12-4 and TRBJ2-7, with 10 bases aligning to TRBD2. The CDR3 runs 15 residues. Trimming removed 3 bases from V and 5 bases from J; junction bases left unmatched: 7. DNA for the CDR3: TGTGCCAGCAGTTTTCCGCTAGCGGGAGAGGACGAGCAGTACTTC. It is translated as CASSFPLAGEDEQYF.

A few counts support this clonotype. This sequence joins TRBV12-3 or TRBV12-4 and TRBJ2-5; weak D call: TRBD2 (6 bases). The CDR3 is 16 residues long. Trimming stripped 5 bases from V and 1 base from J, with 17 bases between. The CDR3 bases are TGTGCCAGCAGTGTTCTCCGGGAGCCACTCCAAGAGACCCAGTACTTC. Translated, it gives CASSVLREPLQETQYF.

In its sample, this clonotype was seen a few times. A read error may be the cause here, since a much bigger clone is one base away. The chain employs TRBV7-9 and TRBJ1-5; D is undetermined. The CDR3 totals 12 residues. Germline loops: CDR1 SEHNR, CDR2 FQNEAQ (reference sequence). The germline V and J ends were trimmed by 1 base and 5 bases, with 3 bases remaining between them. This CDR3 is CASSLDHQPQHF. CDR3 nucleotides: TGTGCCAGCAGCTTAGACCATCAGCCCCAGCATTTT.

This clonotype was detected many times. The chain couples TRBV28 to TRBJ2-2; D is unresolved. The CDR3 has 15 amino acids. V shed 3 bases and J shed 0 bases, with 8 bases lying between them. Germline assignment: CDR1 MDHEN and CDR2 SYDVKM. DNA of the CDR3: TGTGCCAGCAGTTTTGGGCGAACGAACACCGGGGAGCTGTTTTTT. Protein: CASSFGRTNTGELFF. Looking up the rest from reference TRBV28 and TRBJ2-2 gives the full variable domain: DVKVTQSSRYLVKRTGEKVFLECVQDMDHENMFWYRQDPGLGLRLIYFSYDVKMKEKGDIPEGYSVSREKKERFSLILESASTNQTSMYLCASSFGRTNTGELFFGEGSRLTVL.